This T cell receptor (beta chain) is from a study of cytomegalovirus exposure and HLA in healthy donors. 60 Vbeta and 13 Jbeta primers were used in PCR. Libraries were prepared by immunoSEQ multiplex PCR; TCRdb keeps only in-frame clonotypes and omits some of them. Altogether under 150,000 clones are present, more than 75% being singletons, with the ten largest covering 1.1%. Germline V gene data show CDR1 as LGHNA and CDR2 as YSLEER. The CDR3 loop spans 13 amino acids. V dropped 3 bases and J dropped 0 bases, with 3 bases sitting between them. The study's findings and limits: Most of the TCR beta V segments (in an earlier analysis) were productive either about 87% or about 30% of the time. Accurate prediction of most subjects' HLA-A and HLA-B alleles from TCR beta sequences was reported.

Points on this clone: What it recognizes is unknown.

This chain uses TRBV4-3 with TRBJ1-3; D remains ambiguous. The specimen sequenced was PBMCs. The origin of this receptor is a male donor in good health and CMV-seronegative. The CDR3, as DNA: TGCGCCAGCAGCCACCTCTCTGGAAACACCATATATTTT. Encoded protein: CASSHLSGNTIYF.